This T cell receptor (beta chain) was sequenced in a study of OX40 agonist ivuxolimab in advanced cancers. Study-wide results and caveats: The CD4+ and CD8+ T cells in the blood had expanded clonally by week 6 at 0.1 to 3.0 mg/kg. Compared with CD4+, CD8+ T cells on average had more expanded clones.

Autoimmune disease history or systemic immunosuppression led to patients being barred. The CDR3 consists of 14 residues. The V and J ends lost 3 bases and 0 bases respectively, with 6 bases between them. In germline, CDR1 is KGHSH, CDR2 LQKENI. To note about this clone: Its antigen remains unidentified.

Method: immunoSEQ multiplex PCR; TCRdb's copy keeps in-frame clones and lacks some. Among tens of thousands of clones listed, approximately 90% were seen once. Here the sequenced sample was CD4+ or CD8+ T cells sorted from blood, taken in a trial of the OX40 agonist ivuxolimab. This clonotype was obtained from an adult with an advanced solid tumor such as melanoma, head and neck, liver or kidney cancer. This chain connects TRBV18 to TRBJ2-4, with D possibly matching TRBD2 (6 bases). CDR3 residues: CASSPGLAKNIQYF. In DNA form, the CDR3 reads TGTGCCAGCTCACCGGGACTAGCCAAAAACATTCAGTACTTC.